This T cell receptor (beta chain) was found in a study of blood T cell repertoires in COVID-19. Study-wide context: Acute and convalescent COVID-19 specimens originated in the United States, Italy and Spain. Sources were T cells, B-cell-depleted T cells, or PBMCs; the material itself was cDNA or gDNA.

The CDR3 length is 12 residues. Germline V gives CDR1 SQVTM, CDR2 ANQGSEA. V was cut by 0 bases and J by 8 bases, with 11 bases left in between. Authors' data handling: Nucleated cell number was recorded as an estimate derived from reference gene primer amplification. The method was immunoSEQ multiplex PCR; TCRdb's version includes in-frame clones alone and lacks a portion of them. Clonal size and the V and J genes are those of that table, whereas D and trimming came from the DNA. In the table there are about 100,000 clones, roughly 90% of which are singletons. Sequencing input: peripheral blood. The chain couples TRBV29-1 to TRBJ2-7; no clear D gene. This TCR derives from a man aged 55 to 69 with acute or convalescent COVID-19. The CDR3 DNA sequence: TGCAGCGTTGAAGATTTGAAGCGTCAGCAGTACTTC. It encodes CSVEDLKRQQYF.